This TCR beta chain stems from a study of regulatory T cells in long-lasting Graves disease. Across the whole study: More than 5 years of antithyroid drugs with positive TSH receptor antibodies defined persistent Graves' disease.

The CDR3 spans 12 residues. The V end lost 3 bases, the J end lost 3 bases, and 9 bases lay between the germline ends. Germline V lookup: CDR1 DFQATT, CDR2 SNEGSKA (reference sequence). Libraries of TCR beta came from iRepertoire HTBI primers plus Arm-PCR of CDR3 regions. TCRdb re-analysed the multiplex PCR reads in MiXCR, keeping a single row per CDR3 protein. Among approximately 350,000 distinct CDR3 sequences, roughly 24% were seen once, and the ten largest hold around 30%. This clonotype occurred many times. The antigen is unknown. Study findings and constraints: Peripheral blood was the sole material, not thyroid tissue. The study found persistent patients shared more public clonotypes (more than 2,500) than new patients (about 880).

Time point here: persistent/refractory GD, antithyroid drugs over 5 years with positive TRAb. RNA isolated from PBMCs was used to make the TCR library. This clonotype originated in a woman between 40 and 50 years old with Graves disease. Sequenced material: peripheral blood mononuclear cells (PBMCs), taken when the disease was refractory, from a patient treated with antithyroid drugs. V usage is TRBV20-1 and J usage is TRBJ2-7; no clear D. CDR3 nucleotide sequence: TGCAGTGCTAGCATCGGGTTCTACGAGCAGTACTTC. The encoded protein is CSASIGFYEQYF.